Below, 8 T cell receptor beta chains from the same sample are listed, as sequenced in a study of beta chain features in type 1 diabetes. Reverse transcription of all isolated RNA meant that expressed TCRB transcripts were sequenced. Profiled with immunoSEQ multiplex PCR; TCRdb holds only in-frame clones, not every one. The table records 300,000 to 350,000 clones, 8% of them present only once. Sequenced: central memory CD4+ T cells from blood. These receptors were taken from a young woman in good health.

This clone was seen a handful of times. The V call is TRBV11-2, the J call TRBJ2-2; perhaps TRBD1 as D (5 bases). V gave up 6 bases and J gave up 5 bases, with 13 bases separating them. The CDR3 has 14 residues. Germline CDR1 and CDR2: SGHAT and FQNNGV. The CDR3 DNA reads TGTGCCAGCAGTTACCAGGGTGTGACCGGGGAGCTGTTTTTT. This gives the protein CASSYQGVTGELFF.

This clone turned up a few times. V and J are TRBV28 and TRBJ2-1; weak D call: TRBD2 (6 bases). Trimming took 6 bases from V and 0 from J, leaving 12 bases between them. Germline assignment: CDR1 MDHEN and CDR2 SYDVKM. The CDR3 is 15 residues long. Here the CDR3 reads CASSRDGSSYNEQFF. In DNA, the CDR3 is TGTGCCAGCAGCAGGGACGGGAGCTCCTACAATGAGCAGTTCTTC.

This chain joins TRBV6-5 and TRBJ2-2, with TRBD1 as a possible D gene (5 bases). Between the trimmed V and J ends, which lost 6 bases and 8 bases, there was a span of 13 bases. The CDR3 runs to 13 residues. The V gene's germline CDR1 is MNHEY and CDR2 SVGAGI. The CDR3 nucleotides read TGTGCCAGCAGCAGGGCTCATAAGGGGGAGCTGTTTTTT. Translated: CASSRAHKGELFF.

This sequence joins TRBV27 and TRBJ1-1; D gene ambiguous. This CDR3 contains 15 residues. Between the trimmed V and J ends, which lost 4 bases and 0 bases, there was a span of 12 bases. Germline lookup yields CDR1 MNHEY and CDR2 SMNVEV (reference sequence). DNA of the CDR3: TGTGCCAGCAGTTCGTATGGGATAATGAACACTGAAGCTTTCTTT. It specifies CASSSYGIMNTEAFF.

This clone was counted between two and nine times. Other DNA sequences in this specimen translate into the identical CDR3. CDR3 nucleotide sequence: TGTGCCAGCAGCGTCCGGCGGGGGAGGGAGAGGGATGCCTACGAGCAGTACTTC. Translation: CASSVRRGRERDAYEQYF. The J gene is TRBJ2-7, the V gene TRBV7-9; 7 nucleotides align to TRBD2. CDR3 size: 18 residues. Germline-derived CDR1 and CDR2 are SEHNR and FQNEAQ (reference sequence). With V trimmed by 5 bases and J by 2 bases, 18 bases remained unmatched.

The CDR3 DNA reads as TGTGCCAGCAGCTTAGGAGGGAGATACCCTAAACTGTTTTTT. The encoded protein is CASSLGGRYPKLFF. The chain couples TRBV7-9 to TRBJ1-4; D gene uncertain. The CDR3 length is 14 residues. Germline loops: CDR1 SEHNR, CDR2 FQNEAQ (reference sequence). Trimming cost V 1 base and J 11 bases, with 14 bases left between them. The variable domain in full, completed from reference TRBV7-9 and TRBJ1-4, reads DTGVSQNPRHKITKRGQNVTFRCDPISEHNRLYWYRQTLGQGPEFLTYFQNEAQLEKSRLLSDRFSAERPKGSFSTLEIQRTEQGDSAMYLCASSLGGRYPKLFFGSGTQLSVL.

The genes are TRBV7-2 and TRBJ2-7, with D possibly being TRBD1 (5 bases). The CDR3 contains 14 residues. Germline V gene sequence: CDR1 SGHTA, CDR2 FQGNSA. V shed 4 bases and J shed 3 bases, with 13 bases lying between them. CDR3 in DNA: TGTGCCAGCAGCTGGGGTCAGGGTGTCTACGAGCAGTACTTC. It is translated as CASSWGQGVYEQYF.

This clone was recorded many times. This rearrangement joins TRBV10-3 to TRBJ2-7, with 8 bases identical to TRBD1. The CDR3 consists of 13 residues. J was trimmed by 6 bases and V by 4 bases; bases with no gene match: 5. CDR1 and CDR2 from the germline V gene are ENHRY and SYGVKD. The CDR3 coding sequence is TGTGCCATCAGTGTGGACAGGGATGGCGAGCAGTACTTC. Its translation: CAISVDRDGEQYF.